This T cell receptor (beta chain) was sequenced during a study of immune heterogeneity within non-small cell lung tumors. About the study: A handful of squamous cell carcinomas, 10 non-squamous carcinomas and 1 not otherwise specified made up the tumors.

In germline, CDR1 is KGHSH, CDR2 LQKENI. The junction had 15 bases not matched to a gene; V was cut back by 5 bases and J by 2 bases. CDR3 size: 17 residues. Amplification of TCR beta CDR3 was performed by multiplex PCR with 32 V and 13 J primers. One entry per CDR3 protein results from TCRdb running MiXCR on the multiplex PCR reads. Counted here are 15,000 or so distinct CDR3 sequences, 28% occurring once; the ten biggest clones make up 4% to 6.5%. Per sample, about 600 ng of bulk tumor genomic DNA was the template used. Surgery yielded several widely spaced biopsies per primary tumor. Enrolled patients presented with newly diagnosed, previously untreated non-small cell lung cancer and underwent curative surgery. Every donor was a newly diagnosed non-small cell lung cancer patient having surgery with curative intent. Study-wide findings and caveats: Both recurring identical dominant CDR3 beta clonotypes and site-unique high-frequency clones were observed across tumor sites within a patient.

The sample holds many counts of this clonotype. The antigen is not known. The receptor was derived from a man aged 35 to 55 with non-small cell lung cancer. Sequenced sample: lung tumor tissue. V usage is TRBV18 and J usage is TRBJ2-7, with 7 bases that match TRBD2. This CDR3 is CASSGEKSGTRPYEQYF. The CDR3 nucleotides are TGTGCCAGCTCAGGGGAAAAAAGCGGGACGCGACCCTACGAGCAGTACTTC.